This T cell receptor (beta chain) appears in the sequencing data of a study of siplizumab effects on memory and regulatory T cells. Some clones are missing from TCRdb's copy, which holds only in-frame ones; the method was immunoSEQ multiplex PCR. Here the sample spans roughly 100,000 clones, roughly 92% being singletons. The study's findings and limits: The alloreactive clones that mapped to unstimulated subsets made up only a minor fraction. Alloreactive sequences tracing back to unstimulated CD4+ memory cells were significantly reduced by siplizumab. On average, about 69% of mappable alloreactive CD4+ clones were Treg-derived under siplizumab, against 25% to 30% in controls.

This CDR3 spans 15 amino acids. The germline V gene has CDR1 SGHRS and CDR2 YFSETQ. Germline trimming cut 4 bases from V and 3 bases from J; bases unmatched to any gene: 10. Remarks on this clone: Antigen unknown.

This receptor was taken from a human donor in good health. This rearrangement joins TRBV5-1 to TRBJ2-7; TRBD1 matches 7 bases. Sequencing input: Tregs sorted from blood. The CDR3 loop is CASSTGDPVDYEQYF. The CDR3 region has the DNA TGCGCCAGCAGCACAGGGGACCCGGTGGACTACGAGCAGTACTTC.